Below, one TCR beta chain is given with its context. The table came from immunoSEQ multiplex PCR; TCRdb's copy has only in-frame clones and leaves some out. Of about 90,000 clones listed, around 81% are singletons. The data derive from a study of blood T cell repertoires in COVID-19. Unmatched junction bases numbered 3, after V lost 1 base and J lost 0 bases. Germline V gene lookup returns CDR1 MGHRA and CDR2 YSYEKL. CDR3 length: 15 amino acids. The clonotype originates from a man aged 60 to 75 with acute or convalescent COVID-19. The sample consisted of peripheral blood. The genes are TRBV4-1 and TRBJ2-7, with TRBD1 matching over 7 bases. The CDR3 DNA is TGCGCCAGCAGCCAAGGAAGACAGGGCTCCTACGAGCAGTACTTC. It encodes CASSQGRQGSYEQYF.